Shown below are 6 T cell receptor beta chains from a single sample sequenced in a study of response to subunit inactivated influenza vaccine. Using its own MiXCR run on the RT-PCR reads, TCRdb lists one record per CDR3 protein. This table has over 450,000 distinct CDR3 sequences, 13% appearing once. Sequences were derived from PBMCs from blood, sampled more than 35 days after vaccination. Every receptor here comes from a man between 50 and 59 years old who received an inactivated influenza vaccine.

A single count supports this clonotype. The genes are TRBV10-3 and TRBJ2-2; no clear D. V lost 6 bases and J 7 bases, leaving 15 bases between the germline ends. Germline-derived CDR1 and CDR2 are ENHRY and SYGVKD. The CDR3 is 14 amino acids. The CDR3 spells CAIRTERPDGELFF. As DNA, the CDR3 is TGTGCCATCAGGACGGAGCGACCGGACGGGGAGCTGTTTTTT.

The V and J genes are TRBV6-1 and TRBJ1-6; 8 bases agree with TRBD1. The V gene end was trimmed by 6 bases and the J gene end by 9 bases; junction bases not matched to a gene: 7. Germline CDR1 is MNHNS and CDR2 is SASEGT. There are 14 residues in the CDR3. The CDR3 loop is CASRGQGGSSPLHF. Written as DNA, the CDR3 is TGTGCCAGCAGAGGACAGGGTGGAAGTTCACCCCTCCACTTT.

This clonotype was counted a few times. J is TRBJ2-1 and V is TRBV24-1; D might be TRBD2 (6 bases). Germline values: CDR1 KGHDR, CDR2 SFDVKD. The CDR3 runs 18 residues. V was pared by 3 bases and J by 0 bases, with 17 bases between. CDR3 DNA: TGTGCCACCAGTGATCCGTGGGGTGTCGGGAGCTCCTACAATGAGCAGTTCTTC. It encodes CATSDPWGVGSSYNEQFF.

This clonotype was observed a handful of times. The V gene is TRBV5-1, the J gene TRBJ2-1, with TRBD1 matching over 9 bases. The V segment lost 0 bases and the J segment 6 bases; nucleotides outside the gene matches: 4. Germline-derived CDR1 and CDR2 are SGHRS and YFSETQ. The CDR3 has 15 residues. The CDR3 bases are TGCGCCAGCAGCTTGGGGGACAGGGCTTTCAATGAGCAGTTCTTC. Translation: CASSLGDRAFNEQFF.

In this sample, this clonotype turned up a few times. V and J are TRBV5-1 and TRBJ2-2; 8 bases are a match to TRBD1. The CDR3 totals 17 residues. Germline CDR1 and CDR2: SGHRS and YFSETQ. The V segment lost 4 bases and the J segment 4 bases; nucleotides outside the gene matches: 12. The CDR3 sequence: CASSPFAGGDGTGELFF. As DNA, the CDR3 is TGCGCCAGCAGCCCCTTCGCAGGGGGCGATGGCACCGGGGAGCTGTTTTTT.

The V and J genes are TRBV10-3 and TRBJ2-1; 11 nucleotides agree with TRBD2. This CDR3 region has 15 residues. Per the germline V gene, CDR1 is ENHRY and CDR2 is SYGVKD. V was clipped by 4 bases and J by 5 bases; unmatched bases: 4. The CDR3 bases are TGTGCCATCAGTGGGGGACTAGCGGTTCACAATGAGCAGTTCTTC. Encoded protein: CAISGGLAVHNEQFF.